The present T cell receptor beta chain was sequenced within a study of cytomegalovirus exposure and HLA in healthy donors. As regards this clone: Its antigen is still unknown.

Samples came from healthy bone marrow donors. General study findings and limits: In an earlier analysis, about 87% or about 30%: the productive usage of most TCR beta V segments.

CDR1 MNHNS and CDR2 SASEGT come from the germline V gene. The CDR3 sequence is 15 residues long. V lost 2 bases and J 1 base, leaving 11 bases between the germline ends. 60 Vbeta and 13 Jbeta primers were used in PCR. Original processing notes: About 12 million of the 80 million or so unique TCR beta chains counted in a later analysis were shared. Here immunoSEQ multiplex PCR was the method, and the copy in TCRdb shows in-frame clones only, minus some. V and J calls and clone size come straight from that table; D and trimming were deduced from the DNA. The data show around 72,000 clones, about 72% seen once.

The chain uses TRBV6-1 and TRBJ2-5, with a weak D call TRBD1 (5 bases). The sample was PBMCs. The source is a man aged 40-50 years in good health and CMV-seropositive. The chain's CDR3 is CASSELLGVQETQYF. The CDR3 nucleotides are TGTGCCAGCAGTGAATTGCTAGGGGTCCAAGAGACCCAGTACTTC.